These 27 T cell receptor beta chains were sequenced from one sample in a study of blood T cell repertoires in COVID-19. TCRdb's copy holds only in-frame clones and misses some; the assay was immunoSEQ multiplex PCR. The table shows about 520,000 clones, with approximately 85% occurring only once. The sequenced material came from peripheral blood. Receptors were obtained from a human donor in a cohort sampled during active COVID-19.

The chain carries TRBV30 and TRBJ2-7; the D gene is possibly TRBD1 (6 bases). The CDR3 covers 12 residues. Trimming took 3 bases from V and 3 from J, leaving 9 bases between them. Germline CDR1 is GTSNPN and CDR2 is SVGIG (reference sequence). The CDR3: CAWRGQFYEQYF. Written as DNA, the CDR3 is TGTGCCTGGAGGGGACAATTCTACGAGCAGTACTTC.

The genes are TRBV5-1 and TRBJ2-1; 9 bases agree with TRBD1. Germline-derived CDR1 and CDR2 are SGHRS and YFSETQ. Trimming took 0 bases from V and 2 from J; bases not matched to a gene: 3. The CDR3 sequence is 16 residues long. The CDR3 spells CASSLEGTGTYNEQFF. Written as DNA, the CDR3 is TGCGCCAGCAGCTTGGAGGGGACAGGGACCTACAATGAGCAGTTCTTC.

The CDR3 loop is CASSFSTGSRLFF. CDR3 in DNA: TGTGCCAGCAGTTTTTCGACAGGGAGTCGACTGTTTTTT. This sequence joins TRBV6-5 and TRBJ1-4; 7 bases map to TRBD1. Germline trimming cut 4 bases from V and 13 bases from J; bases unmatched to any gene: 9. Germline lookup yields CDR1 MNHEY and CDR2 SVGAGI. CDR3 length equals 13 residues.

The J gene is TRBJ2-5, the V gene TRBV24-1, with D possibly being TRBD2 (5 bases). This CDR3 is 16 amino acids long. The germline V gene has CDR1 KGHDR and CDR2 SFDVKD. The germline V and J ends were trimmed by 3 bases and 2 bases, with 15 bases remaining between them. For the CDR3, the DNA is TGTGCCACCAGTGATGCTACCGGAGGCAGACAAGAGACCCAGTACTTC. This gives the protein CATSDATGGRQETQYF.

This chain uses TRBV5-1 with TRBJ1-1, with TRBD1 matching 9 bases. The CDR3 runs 15 residues. In germline, CDR1 is SGHRS, CDR2 YFSETQ. Trimming took 3 bases from V and 3 from J; bases not matched to a gene: 6. CDR3 nucleotide sequence: TGCGCCAGCAGCTCCGGGACAGGGATTCACACTGAAGCTTTCTTT. It encodes CASSSGTGIHTEAFF.

The chain carries TRBV20-1 and TRBJ1-1, with D unclear. CDR3 length: 13 residues. V lost 3 bases to trimming and J lost 3 bases, with 11 bases between them. Germline CDR1 reads DFQATT; CDR2 reads SNEGSKA (reference sequence). CDR3 protein: CSASTDRDTEAFF. The CDR3 DNA follows: TGCAGTGCTAGTACTGACCGGGACACTGAAGCTTTCTTT.

This chain uses TRBV19 with TRBJ2-7, with TRBD2 as a possible D gene (5 bases). Germline V gene lookup returns CDR1 LNHDA and CDR2 SQIVND (reference sequence). Trimming removed 4 bases at V and 4 bases at J, with 11 bases between. The CDR3 contains 13 residues. This chain's CDR3 is CASSRTGEYEQYF. The CDR3, as DNA: TGTGCCAGTAGTAGGACCGGGGAGTACGAGCAGTACTTC.

This chain connects TRBV29-1 to TRBJ2-7; 8 bases map to TRBD1. The CDR3 totals 16 residues. From germline, CDR1 is SQVTM and CDR2 ANQGSEA. V lost 2 bases to trimming and J lost 0 bases; unmatched junction nucleotides: 9. Here the CDR3 DNA reads TGCAGCGTTGAATATTATGCCGGGACAGGCTCCTACGAGCAGTACTTC. As protein: CSVEYYAGTGSYEQYF.

The J gene is TRBJ2-7, the V gene TRBV6-5; 8 bases are a match to TRBD1. The CDR3 spans 13 residues. Germline values: CDR1 MNHEY, CDR2 SVGAGI. With V trimmed by 7 bases and J by 3 bases, 5 bases remained unmatched. The CDR3 is CASNNRGIYEQYF. The CDR3 bases are TGTGCCAGCAACAACAGGGGGATCTACGAGCAGTACTTC.

This chain links TRBV4-2 with TRBJ2-3, with D maybe TRBD2 (5 bases). Per germline, CDR1 LGHNA and CDR2 YNFKEQ. V was pared by 0 bases and J by 0 bases, with 13 bases between. The CDR3 sequence is 17 residues long. For the CDR3, the DNA is TGTGCCAGCAGCCAAGATTTGTCGGGGTCTAGCACAGATACGCAGTATTTT. Translating it yields CASSQDLSGSSTDTQYF.

The chain has TRBV5-1 and TRBJ1-6; 8 nucleotides match TRBD1. The CDR3 totals 14 residues. Per germline, CDR1 SGHRS and CDR2 YFSETQ. V shed 1 base, J shed 10 bases, and the junction held 4 bases outside the gene matches. CDR3 in DNA: TGCGCCAGCAGCTTGCAGGGGGCGCGCTCACCCCTCCACTTT. Amino acids: CASSLQGARSPLHF.

The V gene is TRBV5-1, the J gene TRBJ2-1; 9 nucleotides line up with TRBD1. The CDR3 spans 14 residues. The ends lost 4 bases at V and 9 bases at J; junction bases unmatched: 8. Germline lookup yields CDR1 SGHRS and CDR2 YFSETQ. Here the CDR3 reads CASSRDRVGAEQFF. The CDR3 DNA reads TGCGCCAGCAGCCGGGACAGGGTAGGGGCTGAGCAGTTCTTC.

This chain connects TRBV7-9 to TRBJ2-5; 9 positions match TRBD1. V trimming: 5 bases; J trimming: 0 bases; junction bases outside the gene matches: 7. Germline V lookup: CDR1 SEHNR, CDR2 FQNEAQ (reference sequence). The CDR3 extends over 16 amino acids. The CDR3 DNA reads TGTGCCAGCAGCCACGGACAGGGGCTAGACCAAGAGACCCAGTACTTC. Protein sequence: CASSHGQGLDQETQYF.

The chain has TRBV6-5 and TRBJ1-1; D is perhaps TRBD1 (5 bases). V was cut by 8 bases and J by 8 bases, with 15 bases left in between. In germline, CDR1 is MNHEY, CDR2 SVGAGI. This CDR3 spans 12 amino acids. In DNA, the CDR3 is TGTGCCAGCGGTCAGGGCGTGCAGGAAGCTTTCTTT. Translation: CASGQGVQEAFF.

The chain has TRBV7-8 and TRBJ2-2; 7 bases line up with TRBD2. This CDR3 has 17 residues. The trim removed 2 bases at V and 2 bases at J, leaving 8 bases unmatched. The V gene's germline CDR1 is SGHVS and CDR2 FQNEAQ. CDR3 in DNA: TGTGCCAGCAGCTTAAATCCAGCGGGGTTTAACACCGGGGAGCTGTTTTTT. This gives the protein CASSLNPAGFNTGELFF.

The rearrangement links TRBV15 to TRBJ1-1; no clear D. This CDR3 region has 13 residues. Germline lookup yields CDR1 LNHNV and CDR2 YYDKDF (reference sequence). V lost 5 bases, J lost 3 bases, and 10 bases lay in between. The CDR3 nucleotides read TGTGCCACCAGCTTCGGGTCCTACACTGAAGCTTTCTTT. This translates into CATSFGSYTEAFF.

This clone has just a few counts. This rearrangement joins TRBV6-6 to TRBJ2-2, with D possibly matching TRBD2 (6 bases). Looked up from germline, CDR1 is MNHNY and CDR2 is SVGAGI (reference sequence). Deletions cut 6 bases from V and 0 bases from J, with 29 bases between. The CDR3 sequence is 21 residues long. CDR3 coding DNA: TGTGCCAGCAGCCTACTCACCCTTTTGATGAGGGAGGACGCGAACACCGGGGAGCTGTTTTTT. Its translation is CASSLLTLLMREDANTGELFF.

The V call is TRBV30, the J call TRBJ2-3; D is possibly TRBD2 (6 bases). Trimming took 5 bases from V and 6 from J, leaving 18 bases between them. Germline CDR1 is GTSNPN and CDR2 is SVGIG (reference sequence). This CDR3 contains 14 residues. CDR3 DNA: TGTGCCTGGCGTATCGGGAGATTAGGGGATACGCAGTATTTT. It specifies CAWRIGRLGDTQYF.

The chain carries TRBV9 and TRBJ2-2, with D possibly matching TRBD2 (5 bases). CDR1 is SGDLS, CDR2 YYNGEE, per germline. This CDR3 region has 17 residues. V dropped 0 bases and J dropped 2 bases, with 14 bases sitting between them. CDR3 bases: TGTGCCAGCAGCGTAGACGGAGGAAGATTAAACACCGGGGAGCTGTTTTTT. It encodes CASSVDGGRLNTGELFF.

This chain uses TRBV4-1 with TRBJ1-1; 7 bases line up with TRBD1. Trimming removed 4 bases from V and 7 bases from J; junction bases left unmatched: 6. Germline lookup yields CDR1 MGHRA and CDR2 YSYEKL. The CDR3 consists of 13 residues. CDR3 coding DNA: TGCGCCAGCAGCCTCCAGGGGGATGATGAAGCTTTCTTT. It translates to CASSLQGDDEAFF.

V and J are TRBV6-6 and TRBJ1-4, with TRBD1 as a possible D gene (6 bases). V was shortened by 8 bases and J by 1 base, with 11 bases between the two germline ends. Per germline, CDR1 MNHNY and CDR2 SVGAGI (reference sequence). CDR3 length: 14 residues. The CDR3 is CASGQTLTNEKLFF. DNA of the CDR3: TGTGCCAGCGGACAGACTCTAACTAATGAAAAACTGTTTTTT.

This chain uses TRBV7-9 with TRBJ1-2; 7 nucleotides line up with TRBD1. The CDR3 covers 14 residues. Germline V lookup: CDR1 SEHNR, CDR2 FQNEAQ (reference sequence). V gave up 1 base and J gave up 4 bases; unmatched junction bases: 3. The CDR3: CASSLGDSAYGYTF. As DNA, the CDR3 is TGTGCCAGCAGCTTAGGGGACAGTGCCTATGGCTACACCTTC.

V is TRBV12-5 and J is TRBJ1-4; D is possibly TRBD1 (6 bases). This CDR3 has 13 residues. V shed 5 bases and J shed 4 bases, with 8 bases lying between them. Germline values: CDR1 LGHNT, CDR2 FRNRAP. CDR3 loop: CASGLGHNEKLFF. CDR3 coding DNA: TGTGCTAGTGGTCTGGGACATAATGAAAAACTGTTTTTT.

This clone was seen only a few times. This rearrangement joins TRBV3-1 (or the pseudogene TRBV3-2) to TRBJ2-1, with D unclear. Germline assignment: CDR1 LGHDT and CDR2 YNNKEL (reference sequence). This CDR3 spans 15 amino acids. With 0 bases removed from V and 7 bases from J, the gap between germline ends came to 13 bases. Here the CDR3 reads CASSQDLGVWNEQFF. The DNA of the CDR3 is TGTGCCAGCAGCCAAGATCTCGGAGTATGGAATGAGCAGTTCTTC.

This sequence joins TRBV7-9 and TRBJ2-3, with D tentatively TRBD2 (6 bases). Trimming took 4 bases from V and 0 from J, leaving 8 bases between them. The CDR3 consists of 14 residues. Germline V gene data show CDR1 as SEHNR and CDR2 as FQNEAQ (reference sequence). The CDR3 sequence: CASSSGLSTDTQYF. For the CDR3, the DNA is TGTGCCAGCAGCTCCGGACTAAGCACAGATACGCAGTATTTT.

The chain is built from TRBV6-6 and TRBJ2-7; D may be TRBD1 (6 bases). Trimming shortened V by 4 bases and J by 2 bases, and 18 bases separated the two germline ends. Per germline, CDR1 MNHNY and CDR2 SVGAGI (reference sequence). CDR3 size: 16 residues. CDR3 region: CASSFPSRGEAYEQYF. The CDR3 nucleotides are TGTGCCAGCAGTTTTCCATCCAGGGGAGAAGCCTACGAGCAGTACTTC.

The chain employs TRBV7-9 and TRBJ2-7; D is possibly TRBD1 (6 bases). The CDR3 extends over 14 amino acids. V lost 5 bases and J 1 base, leaving 12 bases between the germline ends. The germline CDR1 and CDR2 sequences are SEHNR and FQNEAQ (reference sequence). The DNA for the CDR3 is TGTGCCAGCAGCGTCGACAGGTGGTCCTACGAGCAGTACTTC. Amino acid sequence: CASSVDRWSYEQYF.